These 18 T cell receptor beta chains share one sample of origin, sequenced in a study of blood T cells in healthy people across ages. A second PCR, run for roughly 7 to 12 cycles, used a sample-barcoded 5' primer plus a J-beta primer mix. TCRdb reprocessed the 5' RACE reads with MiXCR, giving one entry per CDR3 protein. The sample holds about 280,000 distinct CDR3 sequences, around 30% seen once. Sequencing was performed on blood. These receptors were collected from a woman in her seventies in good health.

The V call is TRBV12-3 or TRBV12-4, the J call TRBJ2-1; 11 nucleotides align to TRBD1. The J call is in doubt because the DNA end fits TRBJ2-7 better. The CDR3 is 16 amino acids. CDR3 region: CASSLVSGTGGYEQYF. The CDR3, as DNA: TGTGCCAGCAGTTTAGTCTCCGGGACAGGGGGTTACGAGCAGTACTTC.

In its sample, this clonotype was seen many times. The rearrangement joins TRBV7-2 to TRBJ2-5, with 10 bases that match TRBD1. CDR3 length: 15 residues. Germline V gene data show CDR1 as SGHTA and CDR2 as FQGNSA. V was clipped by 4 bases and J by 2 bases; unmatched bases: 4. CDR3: CASSSGQGGQETQYF. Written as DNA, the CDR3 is TGTGCCAGCAGCTCCGGACAGGGGGGACAAGAGACCCAGTACTTC.

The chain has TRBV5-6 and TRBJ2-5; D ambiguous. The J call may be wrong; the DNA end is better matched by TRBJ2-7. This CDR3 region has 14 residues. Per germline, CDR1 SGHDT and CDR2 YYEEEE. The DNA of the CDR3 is TGTGCCAGCAGAGCTGTCCGGAATGTTTACGAGCAGTACTTC. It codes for CASRAVRNVYEQYF.

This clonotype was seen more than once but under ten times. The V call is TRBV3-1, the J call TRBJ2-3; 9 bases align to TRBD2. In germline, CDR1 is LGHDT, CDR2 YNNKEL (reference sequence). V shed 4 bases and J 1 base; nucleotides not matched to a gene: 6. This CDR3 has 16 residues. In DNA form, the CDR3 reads TGTGCCAGCAGCCGCGGGACTAGCCAGCGCACAGATACGCAGTATTTT. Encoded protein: CASSRGTSQRTDTQYF.

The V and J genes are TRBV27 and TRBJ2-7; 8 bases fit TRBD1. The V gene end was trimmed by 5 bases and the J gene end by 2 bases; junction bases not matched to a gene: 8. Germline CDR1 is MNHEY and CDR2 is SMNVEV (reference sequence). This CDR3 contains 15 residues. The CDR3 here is CASSRRDRKAYEQYF. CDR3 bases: TGTGCCAGCAGTCGCCGGGACAGGAAAGCCTACGAGCAGTACTTC.

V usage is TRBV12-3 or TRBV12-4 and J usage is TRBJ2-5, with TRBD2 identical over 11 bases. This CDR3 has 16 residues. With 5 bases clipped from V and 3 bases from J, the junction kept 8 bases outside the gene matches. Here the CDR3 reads CASSPGTSGLEETQYF. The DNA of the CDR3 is TGTGCCAGCAGTCCTGGGACTAGCGGACTTGAAGAGACCCAGTACTTC.

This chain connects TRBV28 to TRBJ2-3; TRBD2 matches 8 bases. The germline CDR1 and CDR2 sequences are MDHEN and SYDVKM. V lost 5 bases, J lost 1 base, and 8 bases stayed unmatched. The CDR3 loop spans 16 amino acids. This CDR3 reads CASSRNGRGGTDTQYF. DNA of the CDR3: TGTGCCAGCAGTCGCAACGGGAGGGGGGGCACAGATACGCAGTATTTT. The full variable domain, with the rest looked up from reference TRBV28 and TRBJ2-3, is DVKVTQSSRYLVKRTGEKVFLECVQDMDHENMFWYRQDPGLGLRLIYFSYDVKMKEKGDIPEGYSVSREKKERFSLILESASTNQTSMYLCASSRNGRGGTDTQYFGPGTRLTVL.

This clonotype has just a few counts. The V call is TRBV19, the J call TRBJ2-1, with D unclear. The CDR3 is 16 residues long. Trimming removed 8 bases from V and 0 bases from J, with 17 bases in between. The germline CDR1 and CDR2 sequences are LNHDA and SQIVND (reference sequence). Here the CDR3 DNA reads TGTGCCAGTTTAGAACACAAGCTGAGCTCCTACAATGAGCAGTTCTTC. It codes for CASLEHKLSSYNEQFF.

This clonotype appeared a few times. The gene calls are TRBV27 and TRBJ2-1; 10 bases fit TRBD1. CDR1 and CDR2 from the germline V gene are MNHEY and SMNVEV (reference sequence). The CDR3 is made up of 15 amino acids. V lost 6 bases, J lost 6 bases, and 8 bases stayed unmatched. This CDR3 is CASRGRQGARNEQFF. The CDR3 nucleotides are TGTGCCAGCAGGGGGAGACAGGGGGCGCGCAATGAGCAGTTCTTC.

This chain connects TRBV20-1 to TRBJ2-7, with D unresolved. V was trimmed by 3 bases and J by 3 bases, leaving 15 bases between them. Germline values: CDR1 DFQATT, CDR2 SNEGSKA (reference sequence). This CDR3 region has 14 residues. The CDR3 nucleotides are TGCAGTGCTAGGAGCAGGTCCATTCTCTACGAGCAGTACTTC. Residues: CSARSRSILYEQYF.

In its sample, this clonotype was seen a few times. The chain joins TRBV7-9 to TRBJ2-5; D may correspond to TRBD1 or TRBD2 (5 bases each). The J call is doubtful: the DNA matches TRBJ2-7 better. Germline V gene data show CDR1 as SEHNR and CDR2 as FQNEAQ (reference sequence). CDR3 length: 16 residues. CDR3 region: CASSLGWDGRLGEQYF. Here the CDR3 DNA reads TGTGCCAGCAGCTTAGGATGGGACGGCCGCCTAGGCGAGCAGTACTTC.

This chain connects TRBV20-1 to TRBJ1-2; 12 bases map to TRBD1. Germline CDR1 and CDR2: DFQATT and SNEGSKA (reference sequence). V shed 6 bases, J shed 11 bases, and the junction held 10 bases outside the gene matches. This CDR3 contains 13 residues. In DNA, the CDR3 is TGCAGTGCCCGAGCGGGACAGGGGGCTCCTTACACCTTC. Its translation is CSARAGQGAPYTF.

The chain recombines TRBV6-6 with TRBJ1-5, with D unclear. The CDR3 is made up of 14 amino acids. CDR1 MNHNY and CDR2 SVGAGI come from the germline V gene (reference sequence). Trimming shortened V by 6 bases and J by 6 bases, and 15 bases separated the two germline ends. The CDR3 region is CASSLAVSGQPQHF. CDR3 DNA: TGTGCCAGCAGCCTTGCTGTCTCGGGTCAGCCCCAGCATTTT.

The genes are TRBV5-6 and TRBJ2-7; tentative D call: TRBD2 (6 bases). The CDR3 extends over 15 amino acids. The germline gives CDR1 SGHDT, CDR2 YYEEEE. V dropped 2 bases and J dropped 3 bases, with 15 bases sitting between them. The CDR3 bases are TGTGCCAGCAGCTTCGGTGCCTGGGAGGACTACGAGCAGTACTTC. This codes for CASSFGAWEDYEQYF. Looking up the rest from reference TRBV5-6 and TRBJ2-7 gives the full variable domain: DAGVTQSPTHLIKTRGQQVTLRCSPKSGHDTVSWYQQALGQGPQFIFQYYEEEERQRGNFPDRFSGHQFPNYSSELNVNALLLGDSALYLCASSFGAWEDYEQYFGPGTRLTVT.

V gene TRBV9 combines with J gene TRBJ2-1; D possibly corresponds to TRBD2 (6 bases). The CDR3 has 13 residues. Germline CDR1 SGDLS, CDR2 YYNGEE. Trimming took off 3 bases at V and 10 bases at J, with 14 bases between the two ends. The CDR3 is CASSGPSGGEQFF. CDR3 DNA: TGTGCCAGCAGCGGCCCTTCTGGGGGGGAGCAGTTCTTC.

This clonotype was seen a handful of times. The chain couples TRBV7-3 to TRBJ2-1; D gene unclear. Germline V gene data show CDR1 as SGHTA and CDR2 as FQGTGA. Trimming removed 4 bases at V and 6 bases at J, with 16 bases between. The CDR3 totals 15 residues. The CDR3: CASSSSLGFVNEQFF. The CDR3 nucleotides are TGTGCCAGCAGCTCATCCCTGGGCTTCGTCAATGAGCAGTTCTTC. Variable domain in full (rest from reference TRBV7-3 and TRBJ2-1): GAGVSQTPSNKVTEKGKYVELRCDPISGHTALYWYRQSLGQGPEFLIYFQGTGAADDSGLPNDRFFAVRPEGSVSTLKIQRTERGDSAVYLCASSSSLGFVNEQFFGPGTRLTVL.

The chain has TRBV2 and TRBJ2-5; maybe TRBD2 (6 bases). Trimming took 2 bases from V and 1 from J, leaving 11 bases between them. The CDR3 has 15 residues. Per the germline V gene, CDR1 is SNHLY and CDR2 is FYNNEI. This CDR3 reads CASSERETPQETQYF. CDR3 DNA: TGTGCCAGCAGTGAACGGGAGACCCCCCAAGAGACCCAGTACTTC. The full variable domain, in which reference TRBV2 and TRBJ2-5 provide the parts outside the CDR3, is EPEVTQTPSHQVTQMGQEVILRCVPISNHLYFYWYRQILGQKVEFLVSFYNNEISEKSEIFDDQFSVERPDGSNFTLKIRSTKLEDSAMYFCASSERETPQETQYFGPGTRLLVL.

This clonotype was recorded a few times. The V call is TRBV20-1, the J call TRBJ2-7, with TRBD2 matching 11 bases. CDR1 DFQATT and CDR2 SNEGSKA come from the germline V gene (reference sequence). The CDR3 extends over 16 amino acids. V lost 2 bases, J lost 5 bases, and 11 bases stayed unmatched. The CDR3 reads CSARLAGGRGRNEQYF. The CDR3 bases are TGCAGTGCTAGACTAGCGGGAGGAAGGGGCAGGAACGAGCAGTACTTC.